A selection of T cell receptor beta chains follows, all from one sample in a study of early T cells in non-severe SARS-CoV-2 infection. TCRdb called the 5' RACE reads again in MiXCR, with one record for every CDR3 protein. Here the sample spans about 66,000 distinct CDR3 sequences, less than 9.5% being singletons. Sequenced: whole blood. The source is an adult who was a healthcare worker with PCR-confirmed SARS-CoV-2 infection or an uninfected control (not recorded which). CDR3s include the opening cysteine and the closing phenylalanine or tryptophan. D genes are given only for firm matches. Only some rows state a clone size, as once, few, many or a class for expanded clones.

J gene: TRBJ2-1
V gene: TRBV7-3
clone size: .
D gene: .
CDR3 DNA: TGTGCCAGCAGCTCAACCCCTTTTGGTGAGCAGTTCTTC
CDR3 protein: CASSSTPFGEQFF

J gene: TRBJ1-5
V gene: TRBV5-6
clone size: few
D gene: TRBD1
CDR3 DNA: TGTGCCAGCAGCCCGAGGGGGACAGGGGGCGCACAGCCCCAGCATTTT
CDR3 protein: CASSPRGTGGAQPQHF

J gene: TRBJ2-1
V gene: TRBV18
clone size: many
D gene: TRBD2
CDR3 DNA: TGTGCCAGCTCATTCACTAGCGGGAGTCCCGTTGGAGAGCAGTTCTTC
CDR3 protein: CASSFTSGSPVGEQFF

J gene: TRBJ1-1
V gene: TRBV7-2
clone size: many
D gene: .
CDR3 DNA: TGTGCCAGCAGACGGGACATTGGTGAAGCTTTCTTT
CDR3 protein: CASRRDIGEAFF

J gene: TRBJ2-5
V gene: TRBV5-1
clone size: .
D gene: .
CDR3 DNA: TGCGCCAGCAGCATATCTAGCACCGGCCAAGAGACCCAGTACTTC
CDR3 protein: CASSISSTGQETQYF

J gene: TRBJ1-1
V gene: TRBV18
clone size: .
D gene: .
CDR3 DNA: TGTGCCAGCTCACCCGGCCGGGGCTCTGTTACGAACACTGAAGCTTTCTTT
CDR3 protein: CASSPGRGSVTNTEAFF

J gene: TRBJ2-2
V gene: TRBV7-6
clone size: .
D gene: TRBD1
CDR3 DNA: TGTGCCAGCACCCTTGGACAGGGCGCCGGGGAGCTGTTTTTT
CDR3 protein: CASTLGQGAGELFF

J gene: TRBJ1-2
V gene: TRBV2
clone size: many
D gene: .
CDR3 DNA: TGTGCCAGCAGTCCGGGACGGGAAGGGGTCTATGGCTACACCTTC
CDR3 protein: CASSPGREGVYGYTF

J gene: TRBJ2-5
V gene: TRBV14
clone size: few
D gene: .
CDR3 DNA: TGTGCCAGCAGCCAAAGGTTCGCGGAGACCCAGTACTTC
CDR3 protein: CASSQRFAETQYF

J gene: TRBJ2-1
V gene: TRBV7-2
clone size: many
D gene: .
CDR3 DNA: TGTGCCAGCAGCCCCGCCAGGGCATTGTCGGCCCTAGGGGAGCAGTTCTTC
CDR3 protein: CASSPARALSALGEQFF

J gene: TRBJ2-7
V gene: TRBV20-1
clone size: few
D gene: .
CDR3 DNA: TGCAGTGCTAGAGACCCGTCTCGCTCCTACGAGCAGTACTTC
CDR3 protein: CSARDPSRSYEQYF

J gene: TRBJ1-2
V gene: TRBV2
clone size: .
D gene: TRBD1
CDR3 DNA: TGTGCCAGCAGGGAGAACACAGGGGGCGCCTATGGCTACACCTTC
CDR3 protein: CASRENTGGAYGYTF

J gene: TRBJ2-1
V gene: TRBV3-2
clone size: .
D gene: .
CDR3 DNA: TGTGCCAGCAGCCAATTGCGGGATTGGGGCTCCTACAATGAGCAGTTCTTC
CDR3 protein: CASSQLRDWGSYNEQFF

J gene: TRBJ1-1
V gene: TRBV7-8
clone size: few
D gene: .
CDR3 DNA: TGTGCCAGCAGTCCTAGGATGAACACTGAAGCTTTCTTT
CDR3 protein: CASSPRMNTEAFF

J gene: TRBJ2-1
V gene: TRBV20-1
clone size: .
D gene: .
CDR3 DNA: TGCAGTGCCCGCAGGGAGGCAACCTACAATGAGCAGTTCTTC
CDR3 protein: CSARREATYNEQFF

J gene: TRBJ2-5
V gene: TRBV11-2
clone size: few
D gene: TRBD2
CDR3 DNA: TGTGCCAGCAGCTCCAGACTAGCGGGAGATGGAGAGACCCAGTACTTC
CDR3 protein: CASSSRLAGDGETQYF

J gene: TRBJ1-2
V gene: TRBV4-1
clone size: few
D gene: .
CDR3 DNA: TGCGCCAGCAGGAAGAGACAGGAACCTAACTATGGCTACACCTTC
CDR3 protein: CASRKRQEPNYGYTF

J gene: TRBJ2-3
V gene: TRBV10-3
clone size: many
D gene: .
CDR3 DNA: TGTGCCATTGGTAGGGACGGAGATACGCAGTATTTT
CDR3 protein: CAIGRDGDTQYF

J gene: TRBJ1-5
V gene: TRBV20-1
clone size: few
D gene: .
CDR3 DNA: TGCAGTGCTAGAGATTGGCAGGGGACCAATCAGCCCCAGCATTTT
CDR3 protein: CSARDWQGTNQPQHF

J gene: TRBJ2-3
V gene: TRBV4-1
clone size: many
D gene: TRBD2
CDR3 DNA: TGCGCCAGCAGCCACTTAAAGGCTAGCGGGACGGGAGATACGCAGTATTTT
CDR3 protein: CASSHLKASGTGDTQYF